This paragraph covers one TCR beta chain sequence. This clonotype was seen repeatedly, ten times or more. Its antigen target is currently unknown. No base qualities exist here, and no much larger clone lies one base off it. This sample was taken from a study of patients and donors after allogeneic stem cell transplantation (TCRdb year 2020). The library was prepared using RT-PCR. Sequencer: NextSeq 550. The public reads were quality trimmed at Q25 with fastp and then assembled into clones with MiXCR by TCRdb, keeping productive beta chains. Every entry covers one CDR3 protein and lists the most common genes and DNA from its rows. The sample data list 800,000 to 1,000,000 distinct CDR3 sequences, and approximately 18% of these were observed just once. Of the sample, 6% falls within the top ten clones. Including the terminal cysteine and phenylalanine, the CDR3 comprises 13 residues. Only CDR3 DNA is held: 39 bases, read in frame from base 1. Between the V and J ends, shortened by 4 bases and 0 bases respectively, the junction contains 8 bases. Per the germline V gene, SGDLS is the CDR1 and YYNGEE is the CDR2.

In this chain, TRBV9 is recombined with TRBJ2-7; the D region may be TRBD1 or TRBD2, each matching 5 bases equally. This clonotype was sampled from a human donor who was either an allogeneic HSCT recipient or a stem cell or donor lymphocyte infusion donor (not recorded which). It is not recorded whose cells these are; they may come from a transplant donor. Material: blood, either unsorted or a sorted T cell fraction (not recorded which). The CDR3 region: CASSRGDSYEQYF. In nucleotide form, the sequence is TGTGCCAGCAGCCGAGGGGACTCCTACGAGCAGTACTTC.